This T cell receptor (beta chain) derives from a study of T cells in tumors after PD-1 blockade. Study overall: Excluded were patients with checkpoint blockade, immunosuppressants, or radiotherapy or other anti-cancer therapy within 4 weeks. Each patient got pembrolizumab 200 mg every 3 weeks or cemiplimab 350 mg every 2 weeks. Mean per blood sample: about 110,000 templates (about 24,000-260,000), 36,536 unique clonotypes.

This CDR3 contains 15 residues. Germline V CDR1 and CDR2: LGHDT, YNNKEL (reference sequence). Input was roughly 550 ng to 6,004 ng of genomic DNA from tumor or blood. A word on this clone: Compared with germline, one end of the junction differs, possibly owing to a read error.

Measured with immunoSEQ multiplex PCR; TCRdb has only the in-frame clones, and not every one. The sample records about 5,000 clones, approximately 78% being singletons. The sequence was collected from a human donor with advanced basal cell or squamous cell carcinoma (not recorded which). The chain combines TRBV3-1 (or the pseudogene TRBV3-2) with TRBJ1-6, with 7 bases fitting TRBD1. The sequencing used PBMCs, collected after anti-PD-1 therapy. The CDR3 nucleotides read TGTGCCAGCAGCGAAGACAGGGCGAAAAATTCACCCCTCCACTTT. Protein sequence: CASSEDRAKNSPLHF.